This TCR beta chain was identified during a study of T cell responses to AZD1222 COVID-19 vaccine. Study-level findings and limits: Donors in the cohort were predominantly white British and more often female, and clonal diversity was possibly underestimated. With two AZD1222 doses given, Spike-specific TCR breadth and depth both rose. No day 14 peak samples; only post-peak repertoires were characterized.

CDR1 and CDR2 from the germline V gene are KGHSH and LQKENI. Trimming took 3 bases from V and 6 from J, leaving 15 bases between them. There are 14 residues in the CDR3. This table comes from immunoSEQ multiplex PCR, and its TCRdb copy is limited to in-frame clones, with some not included. The data contain over 150,000 clones, roughly 94% of them seen just once; the ten biggest clones take up more than 1.5%. In its sample, this clone was seen a few times. Its target is unknown. The specimen comprised peripheral blood, sampled 28 days after the second AZD1222 dose. The chain has TRBV18 and TRBJ2-7; possibly TRBD2 for D (6 bases). This TCR was recovered from an adult who received the AZD1222 COVID-19 vaccine. CDR3 residues: CASSPPGRGFEQYF. The CDR3 DNA reads as TGTGCCAGCTCACCGCCGGGACGGGGGTTCGAGCAGTACTTC.